This T cell receptor (beta chain) was recorded in a study of T-cell memory formation after mild COVID-19. As for the study in general: TCR clusters largely stayed donor specific. Study conclusions and caveats: There were some responding clones in pre-infection memory, which suggested that cross-reactive memory had joined.

Each CDR3 protein is one row after TCRdb ran MiXCR on the 5' RACE reads. The sample contains 470,000 or so distinct CDR3 sequences, around 18% of which appear only once. Turning to this clonotype: Its antigen is unidentified.

The V gene lost 0 bases and the J gene lost 1 base, with 16 bases spanning the gap. CDR1 and CDR2 (germline): SGHAT, FQNNGV. CDR3 length: 18 amino acids. This chain connects TRBV11-2 to TRBJ2-4, with D hard to call. The receptor was derived from an adult woman who had mild COVID-19 (a few samples of this study predate the infection). Cell type and time point are not known. The sample consisted of PBMCs or a T cell subset sorted from them (not recorded which). The CDR3 region is CASSLDWSVGWAKNIQYF. CDR3 sequence (DNA): TGTGCCAGCAGCTTAGATTGGTCGGTGGGGTGGGCCAAAAACATTCAGTACTTC.